Included here is one T cell receptor (beta chain) sequence, with context. The record originates from a study of T-cell memory formation after mild COVID-19. Via MiXCR, TCRdb re-called the 5' RACE reads, giving one row per CDR3 protein. Here the sample spans a few hundred thousand distinct CDR3 sequences, 25% to 30% being singletons. The sequence was obtained from an adult woman who had mild COVID-19 (a few samples of this study predate the infection). Cell type and time point are not known. Sample: PBMCs or a T cell subset sorted from them (not recorded which).

The DNA of the CDR3 is TGTGCCACCAGTGATTTTAAGCGGGGGAGCACAGATACGCAGTATTTT. It codes for CATSDFKRGSTDTQYF. The chain couples TRBV24-1 to TRBJ2-3; 8 nucleotides match TRBD2. The V and J ends lost 1 base and 0 bases, in that order; junction bases with no gene match: 2. Germline lookup yields CDR1 KGHDR and CDR2 SFDVKD. The CDR3 totals 16 residues.